This T cell receptor (beta chain) was identified in a study of beta chain features in type 1 diabetes. The study's findings and limits: A moderate, significant TCRB CDR3 shortening appeared in type 1 diabetes across four CD4+ subsets. There was no resolution here of whether HLA type influences TCRB rearrangement. Patients with type 1 diabetes showed fewer VDJ junction insertions and more deletions.

Sorted CD4+ subsets: naive, central memory, regulatory, stem cell-like memory (CD45RO/CCR7/CD25/CD127/CD95/CD27 panel). As every portion of the isolated RNA was reverse transcribed, the sequencing read expressed TCRB transcripts. The read count averaged approximately 3.5 million across naive, central memory and regulatory T cell samples. Libraries were prepared by immunoSEQ multiplex PCR; TCRdb keeps only in-frame clonotypes and omits some of them. The sample lists over 150,000 clones; about a tenth were seen once. Concerning this clone: Its specificity is not known.

The CDR3 runs 11 residues. Germline loops: CDR1 GTSNPN, CDR2 SVGIG (reference sequence). The V end lost 4 bases, the J end lost 3 bases, and 6 bases lay between the germline ends. The sequence was obtained from a man aged 25-45 years with type 1 diabetes. This rearrangement joins TRBV30 to TRBJ1-1; D gene unclear. The sample comprised central memory CD4+ T cells from blood. In DNA, the CDR3 is TGTGCCTGGACGCCAGACACTGAAGCTTTCTTT. This sequence encodes CAWTPDTEAFF.